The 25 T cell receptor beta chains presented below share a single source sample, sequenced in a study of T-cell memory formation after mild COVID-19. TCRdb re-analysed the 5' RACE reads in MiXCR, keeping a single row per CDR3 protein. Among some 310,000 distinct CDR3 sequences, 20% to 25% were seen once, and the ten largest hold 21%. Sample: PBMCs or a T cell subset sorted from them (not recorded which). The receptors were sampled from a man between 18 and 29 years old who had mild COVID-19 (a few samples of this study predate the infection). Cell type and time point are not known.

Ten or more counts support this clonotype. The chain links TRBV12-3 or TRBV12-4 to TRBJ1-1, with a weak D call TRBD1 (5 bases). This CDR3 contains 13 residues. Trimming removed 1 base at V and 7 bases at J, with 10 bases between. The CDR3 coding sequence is TGTGCCAGCAGTTTAGGAGGGGCCAATGAAGCTTTCTTT. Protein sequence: CASSLGGANEAFF.

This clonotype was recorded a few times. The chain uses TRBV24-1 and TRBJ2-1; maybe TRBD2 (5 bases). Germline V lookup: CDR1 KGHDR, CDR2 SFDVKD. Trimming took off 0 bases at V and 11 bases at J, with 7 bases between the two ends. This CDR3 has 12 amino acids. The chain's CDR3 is CATSDLRGKQFF. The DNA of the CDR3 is TGTGCCACCAGTGATTTGCGGGGTAAGCAGTTCTTC.

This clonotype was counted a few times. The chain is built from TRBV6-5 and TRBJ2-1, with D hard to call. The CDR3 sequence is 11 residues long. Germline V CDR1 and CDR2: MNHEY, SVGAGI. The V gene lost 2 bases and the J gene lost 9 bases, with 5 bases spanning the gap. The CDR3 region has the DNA TGTGCCAGCAGTTACGGTGTTGAGCAGTTCTTC. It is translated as CASSYGVEQFF.

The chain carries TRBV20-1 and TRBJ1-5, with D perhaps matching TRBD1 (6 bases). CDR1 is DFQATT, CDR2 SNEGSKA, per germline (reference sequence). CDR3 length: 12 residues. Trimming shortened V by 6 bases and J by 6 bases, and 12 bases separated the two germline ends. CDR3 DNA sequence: TGCAGTGCAGGGGGGGGAGGTCAGCCCCAGCATTTT. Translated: CSAGGGGQPQHF.

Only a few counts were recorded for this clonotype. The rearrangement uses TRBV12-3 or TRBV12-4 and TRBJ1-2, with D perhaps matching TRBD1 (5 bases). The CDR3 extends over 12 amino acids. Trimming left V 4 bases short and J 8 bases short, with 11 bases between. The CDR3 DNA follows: TGTGCCAGCAGTTCCGGACAAAGGGGCTACACCTTC. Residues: CASSSGQRGYTF.

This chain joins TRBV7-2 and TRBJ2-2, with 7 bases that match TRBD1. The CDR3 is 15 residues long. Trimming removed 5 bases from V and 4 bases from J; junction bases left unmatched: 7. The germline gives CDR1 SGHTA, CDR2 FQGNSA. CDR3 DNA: TGTGCCAGCAGCGGACAGGCCGTAGGCACCGGGGAGCTGTTTTTT. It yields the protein CASSGQAVGTGELFF.

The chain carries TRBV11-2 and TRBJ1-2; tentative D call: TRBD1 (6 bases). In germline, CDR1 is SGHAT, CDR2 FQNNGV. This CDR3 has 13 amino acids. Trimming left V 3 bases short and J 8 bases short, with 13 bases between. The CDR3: CASSLTDSGGYTF. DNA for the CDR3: TGTGCCAGCAGCTTGACGGACAGTGGAGGCTACACCTTC. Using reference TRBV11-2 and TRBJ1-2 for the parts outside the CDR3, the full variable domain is EAGVAQSPRYKIIEKRQSVAFWCNPISGHATLYWYQQILGQGPKLLIQFQNNGVVDDSQLPKDRFSAERLKGVDSTLKIQPAKLEDSAVYLCASSLTDSGGYTFGSGTRLTVV.

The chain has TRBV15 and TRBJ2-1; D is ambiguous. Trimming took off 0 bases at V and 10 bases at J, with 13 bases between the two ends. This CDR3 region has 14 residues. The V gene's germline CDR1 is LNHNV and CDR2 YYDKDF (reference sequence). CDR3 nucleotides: TGTGCCACCAGCAGAGAAGCCACCCCCGGAGAGCAGTTCTTC. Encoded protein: CATSREATPGEQFF.

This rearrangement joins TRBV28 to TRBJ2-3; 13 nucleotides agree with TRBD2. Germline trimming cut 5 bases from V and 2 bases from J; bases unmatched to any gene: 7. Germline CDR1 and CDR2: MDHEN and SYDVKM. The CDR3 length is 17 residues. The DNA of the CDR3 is TGTGCCAGCAGTGTCGCCGGGACTAGCGGGGTCACAGATACGCAGTATTTT. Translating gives CASSVAGTSGVTDTQYF.

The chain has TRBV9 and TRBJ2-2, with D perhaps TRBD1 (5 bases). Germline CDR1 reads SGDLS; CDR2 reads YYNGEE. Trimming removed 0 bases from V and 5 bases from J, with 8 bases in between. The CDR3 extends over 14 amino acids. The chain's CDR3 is CASSVEAGTGELFF. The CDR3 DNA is TGTGCCAGCAGCGTAGAAGCAGGGACCGGGGAGCTGTTTTTT.

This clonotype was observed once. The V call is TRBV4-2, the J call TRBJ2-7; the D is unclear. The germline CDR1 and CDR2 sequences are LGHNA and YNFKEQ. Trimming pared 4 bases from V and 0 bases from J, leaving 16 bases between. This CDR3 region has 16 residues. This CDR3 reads CASSPLLGTASYEQYF. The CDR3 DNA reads TGTGCCAGCAGCCCTCTGCTGGGTACGGCCTCCTACGAGCAGTACTTC.

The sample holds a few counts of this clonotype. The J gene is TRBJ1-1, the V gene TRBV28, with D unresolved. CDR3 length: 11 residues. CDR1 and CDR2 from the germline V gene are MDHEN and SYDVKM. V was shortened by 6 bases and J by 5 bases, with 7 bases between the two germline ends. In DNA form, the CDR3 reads TGTGCCAGCAGGGAGGGTACTGAAGCTTTCTTT. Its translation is CASREGTEAFF.

The CDR3 DNA sequence: TGCGCCAGCAGCTTGCAGACAGGGAACTACAATGAGCAGTTCTTC. It codes for CASSLQTGNYNEQFF. This chain connects TRBV5-1 to TRBJ2-1; 7 bases line up with TRBD1. The length of the CDR3 is 15 residues. In germline, CDR1 is SGHRS, CDR2 YFSETQ. Losses at the gene ends were 1 base for V and 3 bases for J; bases not matched to a gene: 4.

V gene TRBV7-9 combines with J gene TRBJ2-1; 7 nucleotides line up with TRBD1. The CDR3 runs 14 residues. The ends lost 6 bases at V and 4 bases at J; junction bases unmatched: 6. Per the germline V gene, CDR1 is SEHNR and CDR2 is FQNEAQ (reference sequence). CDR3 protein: CASSRPGQYNEQFF. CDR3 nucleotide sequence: TGTGCCAGCAGTCGGCCGGGACAGTACAATGAGCAGTTCTTC.

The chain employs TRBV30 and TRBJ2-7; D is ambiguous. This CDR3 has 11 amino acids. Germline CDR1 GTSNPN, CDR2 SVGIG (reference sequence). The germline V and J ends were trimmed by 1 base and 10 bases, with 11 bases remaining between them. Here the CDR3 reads CAWSAAALQYF. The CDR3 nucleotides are TGTGCCTGGAGTGCCGCAGCTCTACAGTACTTC.

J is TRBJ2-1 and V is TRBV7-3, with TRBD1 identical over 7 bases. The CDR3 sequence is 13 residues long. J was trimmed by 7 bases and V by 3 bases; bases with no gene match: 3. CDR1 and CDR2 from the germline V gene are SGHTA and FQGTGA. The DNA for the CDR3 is TGTGCCAGCAGCTTTCCCAGGGGGAATGAGCAGTTCTTC. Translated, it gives CASSFPRGNEQFF. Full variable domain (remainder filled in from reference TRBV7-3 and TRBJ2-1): GAGVSQTPSNKVTEKGKYVELRCDPISGHTALYWYRQSLGQGPEFLIYFQGTGAADDSGLPNDRFFAVRPEGSVSTLKIQRTERGDSAVYLCASSFPRGNEQFFGPGTRLTVL.

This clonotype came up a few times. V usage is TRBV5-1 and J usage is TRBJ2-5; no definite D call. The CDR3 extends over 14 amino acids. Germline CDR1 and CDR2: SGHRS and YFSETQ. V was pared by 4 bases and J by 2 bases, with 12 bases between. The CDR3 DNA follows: TGCGCCAGCAGCCGTAATTGGGATCAAGAGACCCAGTACTTC. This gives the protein CASSRNWDQETQYF.

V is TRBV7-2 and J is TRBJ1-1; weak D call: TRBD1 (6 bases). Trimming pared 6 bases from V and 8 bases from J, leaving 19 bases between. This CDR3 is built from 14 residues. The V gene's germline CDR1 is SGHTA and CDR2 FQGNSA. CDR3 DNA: TGTGCCAGCAGTATTACCGGGACATGGACCGAAGCTTTCTTT. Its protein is CASSITGTWTEAFF.

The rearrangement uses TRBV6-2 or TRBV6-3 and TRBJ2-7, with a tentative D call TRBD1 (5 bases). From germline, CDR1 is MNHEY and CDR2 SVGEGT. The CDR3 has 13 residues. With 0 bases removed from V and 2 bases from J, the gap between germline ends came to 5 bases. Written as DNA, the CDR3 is TGTGCCAGCAGTTACTCAGGGGCCTACGAGCAGTACGTC. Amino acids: CASSYSGAYEQYV.

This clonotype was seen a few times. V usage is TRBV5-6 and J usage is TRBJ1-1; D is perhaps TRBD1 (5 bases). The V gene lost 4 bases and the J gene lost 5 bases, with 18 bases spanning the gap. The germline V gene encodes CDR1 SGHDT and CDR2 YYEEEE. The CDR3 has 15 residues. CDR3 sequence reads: CASSLSGGRWTEAFF. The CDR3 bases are TGTGCCAGCAGCCTCAGTGGGGGGAGGTGGACTGAAGCTTTCTTT.

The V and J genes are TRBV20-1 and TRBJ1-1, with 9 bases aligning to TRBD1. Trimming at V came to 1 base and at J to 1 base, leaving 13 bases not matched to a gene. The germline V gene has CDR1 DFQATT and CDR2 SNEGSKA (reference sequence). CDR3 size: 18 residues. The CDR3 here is CSARVRRQGVMKNTEAFF. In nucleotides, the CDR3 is TGCAGTGCTAGAGTAAGAAGACAGGGGGTAATGAAGAACACTGAAGCTTTCTTT.

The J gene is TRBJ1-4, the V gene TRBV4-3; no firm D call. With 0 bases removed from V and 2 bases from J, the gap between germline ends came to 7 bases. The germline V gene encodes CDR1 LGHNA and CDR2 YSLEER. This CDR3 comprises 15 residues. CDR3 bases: TGCGCCAGCAGCCAAGATTGGGCCACTAATGAAAAACTGTTTTTT. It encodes CASSQDWATNEKLFF.

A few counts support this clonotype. The CDR3 DNA reads TGTGCCAGCAGTCCCTCGAGGGGAGGACTTTATCAGCCCCAGCATTTT. Translation gives CASSPSRGGLYQPQHF. The genes are TRBV28 and TRBJ1-5, with D perhaps matching TRBD1 (5 bases). CDR1 MDHEN and CDR2 SYDVKM come from the germline V gene. V was shortened by 5 bases and J by 5 bases, with 19 bases between the two germline ends. CDR3 length: 16 residues.

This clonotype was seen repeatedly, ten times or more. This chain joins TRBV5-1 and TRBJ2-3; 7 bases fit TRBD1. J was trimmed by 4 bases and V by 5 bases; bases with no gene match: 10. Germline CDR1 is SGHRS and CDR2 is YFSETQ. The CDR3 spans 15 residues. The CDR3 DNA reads TGCGCCAGCAGTTGGCGACAGGGCGAGGCAGATACGCAGTATTTT. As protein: CASSWRQGEADTQYF.

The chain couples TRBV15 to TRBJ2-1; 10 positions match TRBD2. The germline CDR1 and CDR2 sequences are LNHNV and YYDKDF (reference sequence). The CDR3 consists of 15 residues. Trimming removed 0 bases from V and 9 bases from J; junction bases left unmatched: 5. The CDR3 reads CATSRDRGLASEQFF. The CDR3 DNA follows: TGTGCCACCAGCAGAGATAGGGGACTAGCGTCTGAGCAGTTCTTC.